This TCR beta chain emerged from a study of siplizumab effects on memory and regulatory T cells (dated by TCRdb to about 2019). About the full investigation: The study examined how the anti-CD2 antibody siplizumab affects alloreactive T-cell subsets in allogeneic mixed lymphocyte reactions built from human PBMCs. Overall results and qualifications from the work: Compared with memory T cells, unstimulated naive T cells appeared more diverse, and naive cells seemed to make a substantial contribution to the alloresponse. Among mappable alloreactive CD4+ clones, an average Treg-derived fraction of about 69% was observed with siplizumab, compared with roughly 27% in control reactions. Whether proliferating Tregs from siplizumab cultures were suppressive was not functionally confirmed. The cumulative frequency of alloreactive sequences that could be traced back to unstimulated CD4+ memory T cells was significantly reduced by siplizumab. About 80-96% of proliferating CD4+ or CD8+ clones could not be given a naive or memory phenotype. Because sequences at frequencies below about 10^-5 were poorly captured, only a minor fraction of alloreactive clones could be mapped back to unstimulated subsets.

Additional sequencing covered unstimulated subsets from three donor pairs, namely CD8+ effector memory, CD4+ naive, CD8+ TEMRA, CD4+ memory and CD8+ naive. Sorted unstimulated T cells and proliferating T cells recovered from mixed lymphocyte reactions were subjected to TCRbeta CDR3 sequencing. Fresh whole blood from 9 to 11 HLA-typed healthy donors was used to isolate PBMCs. On this clone itself: Which antigen it targets is not known. No much larger clone is present one base from it, and per-base qualities are unavailable.

Library preparation was by the immunoSEQ multiplex PCR assay. Each sample had around 92,000 TCR templates assayed by the deep sequencing platform. Genomic DNA extracted from sorted T cells was the material used for TCRbeta CDR3 sequencing. The authors' analysis ran thus. The R programming language was used for the clonal analysis of the TCRbeta CDR3 data. Unstimulated samples were compared with post-reaction CFSE-low samples to define alloreactive CD4+ and CD8+ clones. By matching sequences to the repertoires of sorted unstimulated Treg and non-Treg cells, each alloreactive CD4+ clone was assigned a regulatory or non-regulatory origin. TCRdb stores this immuneACCESS table with in-frame sequences only. Part of the clones is absent; in the studies checked, under half of the shortfall reflects unresolved V genes, and no reason is known for the rest. V, J and clone size derive from that table, while D and trimming were established from the DNA sequence. The sample records roughly 100,000 clones, over 95% of which are singletons. The leading ten clones occupy around 0.031% of the sample.

The sequencing input was naive CD4+ T cells sorted from blood. The cell subset or site label, as the study defines it: unstimulated naive T cells. The TCR was taken from a human donor in good health.

DNA sequence: TGCAGTGCTTCTAGCTCAGAGACCCAGTACTTC. It specifies CSASSSETQYF. The chain links TRBV20-1 with TRBJ2-5; a tentative D match to TRBD2 spans 5 bases. Counted from cysteine to phenylalanine, this CDR3 has 11 amino acids. The only DNA kept is the CDR3, 33 bases in frame from the first base. Trimming removed 5 bases from V and 4 bases from J, leaving 8 bases between the germline ends. CDR1 and CDR2, per the germline V gene (reference sequence), are DFQATT and SNEGSKA.